This T cell receptor (beta chain) derives from a study of T cell changes during pregnancy in multiple sclerosis. Trimming removed 3 bases at V and 0 bases at J, with 12 bases between. CDR3 length: 15 amino acids. Per germline, CDR1 SGHNT and CDR2 YYREEE (reference sequence). Only in-frame clones appear in the TCRdb table, and some are missing; sequencing was by immunoSEQ multiplex PCR. The table has about 87,000 clones, just under 95% seen once. V is TRBV5-4 and J is TRBJ1-1; possible D gene TRBD1, 6 bases. Material: peripheral blood, obtained in the third trimester of pregnancy. The clonotype originates from a female donor in good health, enrolled as a control in a pregnancy study. DNA for the CDR3: TGTGCCAGCAGCTCCACAGGGACCGTGAACACTGAAGCTTTCTTT. Translating it yields CASSSTGTVNTEAFF.